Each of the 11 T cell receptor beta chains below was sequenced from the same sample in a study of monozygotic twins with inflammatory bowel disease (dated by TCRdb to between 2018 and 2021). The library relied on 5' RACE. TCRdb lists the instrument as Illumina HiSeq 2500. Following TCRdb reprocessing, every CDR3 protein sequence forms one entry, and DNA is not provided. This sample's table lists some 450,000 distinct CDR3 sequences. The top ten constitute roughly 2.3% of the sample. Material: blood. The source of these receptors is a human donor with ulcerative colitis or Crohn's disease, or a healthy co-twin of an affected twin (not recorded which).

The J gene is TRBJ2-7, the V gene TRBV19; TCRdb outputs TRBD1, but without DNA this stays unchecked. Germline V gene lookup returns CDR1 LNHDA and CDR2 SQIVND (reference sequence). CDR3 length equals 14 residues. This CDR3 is CASSRVGQGKEQYF.

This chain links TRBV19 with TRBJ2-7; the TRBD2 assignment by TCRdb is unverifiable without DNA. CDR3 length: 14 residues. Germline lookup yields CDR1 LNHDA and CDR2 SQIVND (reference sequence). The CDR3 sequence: CASSIGTSGYEQYF. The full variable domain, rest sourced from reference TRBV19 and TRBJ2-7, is DGGITQSPKYLFRKEGQNVTLSCEQNLNHDAMYWYRQDPGQGLRLIYYSQIVNDFQKGDIAEGYSVSREKKESFPLTVTSAQKNPTAFYLCASSIGTSGYEQYFGPGTRLTVT.

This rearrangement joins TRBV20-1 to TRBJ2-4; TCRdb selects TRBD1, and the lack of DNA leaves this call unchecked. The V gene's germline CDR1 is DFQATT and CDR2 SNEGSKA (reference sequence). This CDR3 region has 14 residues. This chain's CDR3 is CSARDWTEKNIQYF.

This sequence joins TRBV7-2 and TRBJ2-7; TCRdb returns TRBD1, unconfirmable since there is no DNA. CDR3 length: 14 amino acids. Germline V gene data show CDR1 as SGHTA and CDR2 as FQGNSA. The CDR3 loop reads CASSLNRGLVEQYF. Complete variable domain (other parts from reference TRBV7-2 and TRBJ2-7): GAGVSQSPSNKVTEKGKDVELRCDPISGHTALYWYRQSLGQGLEFLIYFQGNSAPDKSGLPSDRFSAERTGGSVSTLTIQRTQQEDSAVYLCASSLNRGLVEQYFGPGTRLTVT.

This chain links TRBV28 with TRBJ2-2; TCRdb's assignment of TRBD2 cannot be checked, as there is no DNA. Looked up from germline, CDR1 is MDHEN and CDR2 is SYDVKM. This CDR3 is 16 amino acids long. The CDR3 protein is CASSLGTRGRSGELFF. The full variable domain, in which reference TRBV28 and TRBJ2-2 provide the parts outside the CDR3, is DVKVTQSSRYLVKRTGEKVFLECVQDMDHENMFWYRQDPGLGLRLIYFSYDVKMKEKGDIPEGYSVSREKKERFSLILESASTNQTSMYLCASSLGTRGRSGELFFGEGSRLTVL.

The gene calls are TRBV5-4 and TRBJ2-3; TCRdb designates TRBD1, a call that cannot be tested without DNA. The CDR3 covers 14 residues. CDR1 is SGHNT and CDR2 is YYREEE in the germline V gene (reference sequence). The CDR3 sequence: CASSLDRGYDTQYF.

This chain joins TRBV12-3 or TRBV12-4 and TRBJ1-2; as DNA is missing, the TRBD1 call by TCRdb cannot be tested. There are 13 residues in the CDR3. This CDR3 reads CASSLRPRRGYTF.

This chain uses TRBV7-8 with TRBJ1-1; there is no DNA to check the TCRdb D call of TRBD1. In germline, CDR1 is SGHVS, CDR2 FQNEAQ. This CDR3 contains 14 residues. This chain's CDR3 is CASSLVGGLTEAFF.

The CDR3 reads CSASGRGDTQYF. This chain uses TRBV20-1 with TRBJ2-3; TCRdb outputs TRBD1, but without DNA this stays unchecked. Germline V gene lookup returns CDR1 DFQATT and CDR2 SNEGSKA (reference sequence). The CDR3 contains 12 residues.

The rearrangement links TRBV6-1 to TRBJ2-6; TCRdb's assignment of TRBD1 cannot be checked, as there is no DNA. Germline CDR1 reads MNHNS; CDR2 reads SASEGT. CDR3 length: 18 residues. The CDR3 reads CASRPWAGGRSGANVLTF.

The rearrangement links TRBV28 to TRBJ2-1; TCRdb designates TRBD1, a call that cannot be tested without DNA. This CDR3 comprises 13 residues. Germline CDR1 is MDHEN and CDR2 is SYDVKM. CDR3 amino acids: CASGSGTDNEQFF.